The entry below gives a single TCR beta chain sequence along with its context. Its antigen is unknown. No base quality values were provided; no much bigger clone lies one nucleotide off. The cohort comprised some 730 healthy bone marrow donors. At the time of sampling, every cohort member was nominally healthy, though immune exposures that went unrecorded were likely present. The donor was CMV seronegative and belonged to the group of over 350 seronegative cohort members. A peripheral blood sample was collected from each donor, and TCR beta sequencing was performed on peripheral blood mononuclear cells. The Qiagen DNeasy Blood Extraction Kit was used to extract genomic DNA from the blood cell samples. The data derive from a study of cytomegalovirus exposure and HLA in healthy donors (dated by TCRdb to 2015 to 2018). For context, the study as a whole: An earlier analysis of fewer than 750 of the donors reported roughly 300 Gb of sequence data and around 120 million unique TCR beta sequences obtained from some 170 million T cells. Genome-wide SNP genotypes for about 65% of the 666 donors were used in a later genetic analysis, which treated that subset as a discovery cohort. Among the roughly 400 genotyped donors, 75% to 90% belonged to the genetic ancestry cluster associated with self-reported Caucasian donors. Donor age, sex, ethnicity and CMV serostatus were collected together with the repertoire data. Besides the first cohort of more than 650 subjects, a separate validation cohort made up of 90 to 150 different subjects was used. Both class I and class II loci were covered by HLA typing, at four-digit resolution. The later analysis used no new phenotypic data to find candidate immune exposures, relying instead on TCR beta sequences and their occurrence across donors. Roughly 310 gigabases of sequencing data and 80 million or so unique TCR sequences were included in an early release covering 500 to 750 HLA-typed donors. All discovery cohort repertoires had been generated using a single sequencing platform. On average, around 200,000 unique TCR beta nucleotide sequences were sequenced per donor among 398 genotyped donors of the cohort, with 15% to 20% of those sequences being non-productive. The aim of the study was to test whether cataloging public T cell receptors could identify signatures of past pathogen exposure. To predict cytomegalovirus infection status, the study brought together high-throughput TCR immunosequencing, statistical association of individual TCRs with disease status, and machine learning. A later analysis re-examined previously published TCR beta repertoires from roughly 650 donors and added high-resolution HLA genotyping to investigate patterns of TCR occurrence. Typing coverage differed by locus: A, B, C, DRB1 and DQB1 were typed in about 629-640 donors, DQA1 in 500 to 550, DPA1 in roughly 590, and DPB1 in approximately 450. An earlier analysis of several hundred of the donors applied high-throughput TCR beta sequencing to assess whether each TCR beta V gene segment acted as functional or pseudogenic. Roughly 5 DR-DQ haplotypes were treated as single units for association and clustering because of strong linkage in the cohort. The T cell repertoires of under 700 subjects were profiled by immunosequencing and related to cytomegalovirus serostatus. Summary of the overall study and its limitations: For the cohort, immune exposure information was limited to CMV serostatus. A further reported finding was that TCR beta sequences accurately predicted the HLA-A and HLA-B alleles for most subjects in the first cohort. In both the original and validation cohorts, the classifier was reported to diagnose cytomegalovirus status with high specificity and sensitivity. Only TCR beta chains were sequenced in this cohort, and the absence of alpha or paired-chain data limited detectable features. Most TCR sequences were observed very rarely across donors, whereas some public TCRs were present in many individuals. In a later analysis, HLA-associated TCR beta chains showed more clonal expansion and lower generation probabilities than non-associated chains that were equally common. A cluster of highly shared sequence variants was judged likely to represent a technical artifact of the sequencing pipeline. Most CMV-associated TCR beta chains appeared to be HLA-restricted in a later analysis, and the HLA associations seemed to be driven largely by CMV exposure. In the study, around 160 TCR beta chains were listed as associated with cytomegalovirus. HLA typing was unavailable for some donors at each locus, so association tests used only the typed subset. Correlated functional status among segregating V segments might reflect linkage disequilibrium, but an unknown experimental factor could not be ruled out. A later analysis reported that several top co-occurrence clusters appeared linked to parvovirus B19, influenza, CMV and Epstein-Barr virus. In an earlier analysis of around 600 of the donors, most TCR beta V segments appeared in productive rearrangements about 87% or about 30% of the time, broadly matching IMGT annotations. Approximately 18 rarely observed V segments, including chromosome 9 orphons, were excluded from the earlier analysis of about 600 of the donors because counts were too low. According to the authors, the approach could potentially be generalized to other disease states and immunological phenotypes. When HLA alleles, especially DR and DQ, strongly co-occurred, attributing TCR associations to individual alleles was difficult. A later genetic analysis associated a missense DCLRE1C variant with V-gene and J-gene trimming of TCR beta chains, and an independent cohort replicated the association. Sequencing depth was assumed to be roughly uniform across donors in the presence/absence analyses, though that assumption may not hold. Some IMGT-functional V segments, including TRBV6-2 and TRBV6-3, could not be distinguished by the 87-base-pair reads and were therefore excluded. In a later analysis, the rate of TCR association differed among HLA loci, with DRB1 alleles having the most associated TCRs and HLA-C alleles having the fewest. Specific HLA alleles were associated with more than 15,000 TCR beta sequences at a false discovery rate of 0.05 in a later analysis. Compared with the roughly 670-donor mean, donors in an Asian-associated ancestry cluster had fewer N-insertions in productive TCRs, according to a later genetic analysis. In vitro tests confirmed that three of the cytomegalovirus-associated TCR beta chains recognize cytomegalovirus antigens.

From its cysteine to its phenylalanine, the CDR3 spans 14 amino acids. Here the CDR3 DNA is all that survives: 42 bases in frame from base 1. The germline V gene (reference sequence) supplies CDR1 SGHNT and CDR2 YYREEE. The germline V end is reduced by 6 bases and the J end by 0 bases; junction bases left unmatched: 3. Library preparation employed the immunoSEQ multiplex PCR assay. A mixture of 60 forward primers for TCR Vbeta segments and 13 reverse primers for TCR Jbeta segments was used in the multiplex PCR. The CDR3 region of rearranged TCR beta genes was amplified from genomic DNA with a multiplex PCR assay. On the Illumina HiSeq System, the amplified TCR beta libraries were sequenced as 87-base-pair reads. Per the original workflow: In a later analysis, tens of millions of unique TCR beta chains were counted across the approximately 670 repertoires, and about 10 million of these chains were shared by at least two donors. To remove PCR and sequencing errors, raw reads were error-corrected and collapsed into unique sequences using a nearest-neighbor algorithm that merged closely related sequences. Alignment of CDR3 sequences to IMGT reference sequences was used to assign V, D and J gene segments. For a sequence to be retained, at least a six-nucleotide match to both a V gene segment and a J gene segment was required. Rearrangements were classified as productive when the CDR3 lacked stop codons and remained in frame with V and J, and all other rearrangements were classified as non-productive. CDR3 was defined according to IMGT convention as the region running from the second conserved V-encoded cysteine to the conserved J-encoded phenylalanine. The earlier analysis of 587 of the donors excluded sequences that lacked an unambiguous match to a single V gene segment. An earlier analysis of a few hundred of the donors called V segments functional above 56.7% productive rearrangements and segregating when the between-donor standard deviation exceeded 5%. A statistical classification framework was built to diagnose cytomegalovirus status from the catalog of TCR beta chain sequences. A later analysis assigned V and J genes by comparing TCR nucleotide sequences with IMGT/GENE-DB human TR gene sequences. Using the TCRdist pipeline, a later analysis assigned CDR3 sequences along with most-parsimonious VDJ recombination scenarios. In a later analysis, every TCR beta chain was defined by the combination of its CDR3 amino acid sequence and its V-gene family, and reads without a unique V-gene family were dropped. In a later analysis, fewer than 650 highly shared, low-generation-probability nucleotide sequences were removed to address suspected cross-contamination and a sequencing artifact. A later analysis calculated a clonal expansion index for each public chain from normalized within-repertoire ranks of inferred template counts. Generation probabilities in a later analysis came from a VDJ recombination model fitted to out-of-frame rearrangements, and those results were checked against IGoR. In a later analysis, hypergeometric tests were used to score TCR-TCR, TCR-HLA and TCR-CMV co-occurrence, with a repertoire-size bias correction applied to TCR pairs. In a later analysis, false discovery rates were estimated by permuting HLA or CMV assignments 20 times. In a later analysis, co-occurring TCRs were grouped using DBSCAN, and TCRdist sequence similarity was added for clustering within HLA-allele-positive subsets. For co-occurrence clustering, repertoires with fewer than 30,000 or more than 120,000 public chains were excluded, along with roughly 5 repertoires with anomalous nucleotide sharing. The source is immuneACCESS, and TCRdb retained only in-frame sequences with V and J called. Part of the clones is not carried over; for the studies checked, unresolved V genes explain less than half of this, and the remainder is unexplained. The D gene and trimming were derived from the DNA, and the V and J assignments and clone size from that table. Counted in this sample were about 100,000 clones; about 80% of them appeared once. The ten largest account for over 3.5% of the sample.

The V and J genes are TRBV5-4 and TRBJ2-3, and TRBD2 aligns with 8 junction nucleotides. The receptor was derived from a man aged 40-49 years in good health and CMV-seronegative. Sequenced sample: PBMCs. The sequenced DNA is TGTGCCAGCACGGGGGGGCCAAGCACAGATACGCAGTATTTT. Its translation reads: CASTGGPSTDTQYF. When the CDR3 is completed using the reference TRBV5-4 and TRBJ2-3 genes on either side, the full variable domain is ETGVTQSPTHLIKTRGQQVTLRCSSQSGHNTVSWYQQALGQGPQFIFQYYREEENGRGNFPPRFSGLQFPNYSSELNVNALELDDSALYLCASTGGPSTDTQYFGPGTRLTVL.